This T cell receptor beta chain originates from a study of T cell repertoires in cytomegalovirus infection. Across the whole study: Public signatures in TCR beta pointed to CMV infection and matching HLA type.

On this clonotype: A read error may be the cause here, since a much bigger clone is one base away.

TCRdb ran MiXCR on the reads and lists one entry per CDR3 protein. There are 500,000 to 600,000 distinct CDR3 sequences in the sample; approximately 17% occur only once, and 24% lies in the top ten. V gave up 6 bases and J gave up 0 bases, with 12 bases separating them. CDR1 is MNHEY, CDR2 SMNVEV, per germline (reference sequence). This CDR3 has 15 amino acids. This clonotype was sampled from a human donor in good health (CMV status not recorded). Some clones in this sample may be carry-over from other donors' samples. What was sequenced was CD8+ T cells from PBMCs. The chain uses TRBV27 and TRBJ2-1; D may be TRBD2 (5 bases). The CDR3 DNA reads as TGTGCCAGCAGGGTTACTAGGAGCTCCTACAATGAGCAGTTCTTC. This gives the protein CASRVTRSSYNEQFF.